This TCR beta chain was captured by sequencing in a study of cytomegalovirus exposure and HLA in healthy donors. The wider study: The same platform used for the 666 first-cohort repertoires was also used for the 120 or so validation repertoires, as a later analysis reported. General study results and limits: Confirmation was obtained in vitro that three CMV-associated chains are specific for CMV antigens.

Germline V lookup: CDR1 LGHNA, CDR2 YSLEER. Trimming cost V 4 bases and J 0 bases, with 19 bases left between them. The CDR3 has 17 amino acids. Sequenced by immunoSEQ multiplex PCR; TCRdb stores in-frame clones only, minus some. The sample lists 150,000 to 160,000 clones; 86% were seen once. Concerning this clone itself: Its antigen is not known.

The origin of this receptor is a man aged 18 to 30 in good health and CMV-seropositive. What was sequenced was PBMCs. The chain recombines TRBV4-3 with TRBJ2-7; possible D gene TRBD1, 6 bases. DNA for the CDR3: TGCGCCAGCAGCCGGACTGCTGTCTCGGACAGCTCCTACGAGCAGTACTTC. Its translation: CASSRTAVSDSSYEQYF.